The 9 T cell receptor beta chains below come from one sample, sequenced in a study of early T cells in non-severe SARS-CoV-2 infection. TCRdb re-derived calls from the 5' RACE reads in MiXCR, one entry per CDR3 protein. The table lists 25,000 to 35,000 distinct CDR3 sequences, about 4.5% of them singletons. Sequenced sample: whole blood. The source is an adult who was a healthcare worker with PCR-confirmed SARS-CoV-2 infection or an uninfected control (not recorded which).

This clonotype came up many times. V is TRBV12-3 or TRBV12-4 and J is TRBJ2-3, with D uncertain. The CDR3 consists of 11 residues. Deletions cut 3 bases from V and 4 bases from J, with 2 bases between. The CDR3, as DNA: TGTGCCAGCAGTTTCTCAGATACGCAGTATTTT. Translated, it gives CASSFSDTQYF.

This clonotype was seen a few times. This chain joins TRBV6-5 and TRBJ1-1, with no clear D. This CDR3 comprises 13 residues. From germline, CDR1 is MNHEY and CDR2 SVGAGI. V lost 2 bases and J 0 bases, leaving 4 bases between the germline ends. CDR3 region: CASSYLVNTEAFF. The CDR3, as DNA: TGTGCCAGCAGTTACCTGGTGAACACTGAAGCTTTCTTT.

This clonotype has at least ten counts. The chain recombines TRBV19 with TRBJ2-1; TRBD1 matches at 8 bases. Germline V gene data show CDR1 as LNHDA and CDR2 as SQIVND (reference sequence). The CDR3 has 15 residues. V dropped 4 bases and J dropped 1; count of bases not matched to a gene: 3. The chain's CDR3 is CASSSRTGSYNEQFF. The CDR3 DNA sequence: TGTGCCAGTAGTAGCCGGACAGGGTCCTACAATGAGCAGTTCTTC.

In this sample, this clonotype turned up many times. This rearrangement joins TRBV20-1 to TRBJ1-6; D is undetermined. The V end was cut by 0 bases, the J end by 8 bases, with 11 bases between. CDR1 and CDR2 from the germline V gene are DFQATT and SNEGSKA (reference sequence). The CDR3 is 14 amino acids. The CDR3 nucleotides are TGCAGTGCTAGAGATTCCGGGTCCTATTCACCCCTCCACTTT. Its protein product is CSARDSGSYSPLHF.

This clonotype was recorded at least ten times. The chain has TRBV15 and TRBJ2-1, with D possibly being TRBD2 (5 bases). The V end lost 9 bases, the J end lost 0 bases, and 12 bases lay between the germline ends. CDR1 is LNHNV and CDR2 is YYDKDF in the germline V gene (reference sequence). This CDR3 region has 14 residues. As DNA, the CDR3 is TGTGCCACTAACGACGGAGGCTCCTACAATGAGCAGTTCTTC. It is translated as CATNDGGSYNEQFF.

This clonotype was counted a few times. The chain couples TRBV12-3 or TRBV12-4 to TRBJ1-4; D call uncertain. Trimming cost V 5 bases and J 2 bases, with 6 bases left between them. This CDR3 spans 13 amino acids. The DNA for the CDR3 is TGTGCCAGCAGTCTCGGGACTAATGAAAAACTGTTTTTT. The encoded protein is CASSLGTNEKLFF.

This clonotype was recorded at least ten times. The V and J genes are TRBV11-2 and TRBJ2-2; D remains unclear. The germline CDR1 and CDR2 sequences are SGHAT and FQNNGV. The V end was cut by 2 bases, the J end by 2 bases, with 9 bases between. The CDR3 sequence is 15 residues long. In nucleotides, the CDR3 is TGTGCCAGCAGCTTAAAGTTCTTAAACACCGGGGAGCTGTTTTTT. This gives the protein CASSLKFLNTGELFF.

This clonotype was counted at least ten times. The V gene is TRBV12-3 or TRBV12-4, the J gene TRBJ2-1; tentatively, D is TRBD1 or TRBD2 (6 bases each). Trimming left V 3 bases short and J 0 bases short, with 12 bases between. CDR3 length: 16 residues. CDR3 coding DNA: TGTGCCAGCAGTTTCTTCGGGGGACACTCCTACAATGAGCAGTTCTTC. Its protein is CASSFFGGHSYNEQFF.

This clonotype is medium-sized within its sample. The rearrangement links TRBV12-3 or TRBV12-4 to TRBJ1-5; 7 nucleotides align to TRBD1. V lost 6 bases to trimming and J lost 6 bases; unmatched junction nucleotides: 8. The CDR3 contains 14 residues. The CDR3 loop reads CASRDDRAAQPQHF. CDR3 coding DNA: TGTGCCAGCAGGGACGACAGGGCGGCTCAGCCCCAGCATTTT.